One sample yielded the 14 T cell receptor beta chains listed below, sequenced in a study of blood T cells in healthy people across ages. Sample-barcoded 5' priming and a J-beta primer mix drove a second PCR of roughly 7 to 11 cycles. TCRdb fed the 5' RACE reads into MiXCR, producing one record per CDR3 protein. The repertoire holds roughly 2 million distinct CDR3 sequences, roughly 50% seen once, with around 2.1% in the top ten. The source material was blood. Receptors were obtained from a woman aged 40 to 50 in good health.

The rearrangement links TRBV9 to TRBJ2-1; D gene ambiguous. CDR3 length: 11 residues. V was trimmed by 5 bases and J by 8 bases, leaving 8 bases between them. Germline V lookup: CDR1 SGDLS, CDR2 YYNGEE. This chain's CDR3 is CASSISDEQFF. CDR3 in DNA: TGTGCCAGCAGTATTTCGGATGAGCAGTTCTTC.

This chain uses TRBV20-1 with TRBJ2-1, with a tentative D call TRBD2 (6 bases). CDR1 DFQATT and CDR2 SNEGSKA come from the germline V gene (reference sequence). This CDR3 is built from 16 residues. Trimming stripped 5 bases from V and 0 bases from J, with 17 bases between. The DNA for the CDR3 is TGCAGTGCTTTCCTATTGGGACTTCGCTCCTACAATGAGCAGTTCTTC. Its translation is CSAFLLGLRSYNEQFF.

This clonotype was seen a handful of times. The CDR3 coding sequence is TGCGCCAGCAGCTTGGCGGCAGTAAACAATGAGCAGTTCTTC. Translating gives CASSLAAVNNEQFF. The V and J genes are TRBV5-1 and TRBJ2-1; D gene ambiguous. The V and J ends lost 0 bases and 5 bases respectively, with 9 bases between them. Germline CDR1 reads SGHRS; CDR2 reads YFSETQ. This CDR3 has 14 amino acids.

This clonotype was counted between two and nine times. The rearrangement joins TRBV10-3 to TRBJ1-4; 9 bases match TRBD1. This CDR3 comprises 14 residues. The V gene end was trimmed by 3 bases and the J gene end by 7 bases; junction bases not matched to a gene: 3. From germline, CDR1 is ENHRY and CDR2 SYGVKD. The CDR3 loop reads CAISEGQGSEKLFF. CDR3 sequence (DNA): TGTGCCATCAGTGAAGGACAGGGGAGTGAAAAACTGTTTTTT.

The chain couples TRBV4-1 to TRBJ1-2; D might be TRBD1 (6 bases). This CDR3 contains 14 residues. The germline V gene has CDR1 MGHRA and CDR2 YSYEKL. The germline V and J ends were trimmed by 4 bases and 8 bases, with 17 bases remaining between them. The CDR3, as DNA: TGCGCCAGCAGCCGAGAACAGGGCGTGGAGGGCTACACCTTC. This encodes CASSREQGVEGYTF.

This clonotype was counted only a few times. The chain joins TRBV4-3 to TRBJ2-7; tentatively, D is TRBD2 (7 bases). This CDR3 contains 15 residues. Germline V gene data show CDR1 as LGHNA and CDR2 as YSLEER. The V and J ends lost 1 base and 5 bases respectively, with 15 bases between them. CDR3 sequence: CASSQVWGGRNEQYF. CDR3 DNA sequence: TGCGCCAGCAGCCAAGTATGGGGGGGCCGCAACGAGCAGTACTTC.

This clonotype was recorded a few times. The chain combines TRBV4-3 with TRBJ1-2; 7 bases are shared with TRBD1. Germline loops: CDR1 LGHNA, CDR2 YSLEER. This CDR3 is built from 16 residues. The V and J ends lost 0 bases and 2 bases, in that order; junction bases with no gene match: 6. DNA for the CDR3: TGCGCCAGCAGCCAAGATAGACAGGGCCTCAACTATGGCTACACCTTC. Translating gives CASSQDRQGLNYGYTF.

CDR3: CASRPGHGTREQYF. CDR3 DNA sequence: TGTGCCAGCAGGCCGGGACACGGTACGAGAGAGCAGTACTTC. The V call is TRBV7-2, the J call TRBJ2-4; D possibly corresponds to TRBD1 (6 bases). The CDR3 totals 14 residues. From germline, CDR1 is SGHTA and CDR2 FQGNSA. Trimming cost V 6 bases and J 13 bases, with 22 bases left between them.

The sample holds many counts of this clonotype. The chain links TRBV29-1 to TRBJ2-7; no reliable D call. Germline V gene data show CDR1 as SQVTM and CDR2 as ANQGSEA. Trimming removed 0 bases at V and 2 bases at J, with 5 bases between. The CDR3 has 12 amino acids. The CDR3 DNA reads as TGCAGCGTTGAAGAACAGCCCTACGAGCAGTACTTC. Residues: CSVEEQPYEQYF.

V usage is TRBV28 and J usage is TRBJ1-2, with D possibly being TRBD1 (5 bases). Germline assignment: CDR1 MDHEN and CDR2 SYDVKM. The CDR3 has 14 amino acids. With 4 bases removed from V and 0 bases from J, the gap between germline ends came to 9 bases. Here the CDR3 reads CASSSGHPNYGYTF. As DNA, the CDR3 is TGTGCCAGCAGTTCTGGACATCCTAACTATGGCTACACCTTC.

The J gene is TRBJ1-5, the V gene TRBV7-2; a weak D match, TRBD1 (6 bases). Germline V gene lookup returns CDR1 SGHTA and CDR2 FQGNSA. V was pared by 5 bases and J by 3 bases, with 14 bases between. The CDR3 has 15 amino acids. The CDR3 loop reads CASSLNRADNQPQHF. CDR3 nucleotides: TGTGCCAGCAGCCTGAACAGGGCGGACAATCAGCCCCAGCATTTT.

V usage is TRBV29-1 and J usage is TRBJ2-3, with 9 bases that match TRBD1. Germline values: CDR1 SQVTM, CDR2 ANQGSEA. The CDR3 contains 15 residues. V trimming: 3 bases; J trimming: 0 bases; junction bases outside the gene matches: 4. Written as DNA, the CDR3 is TGCAGCGTTGAGGGGGACAGGGCAAGCACAGATACGCAGTATTTT. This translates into CSVEGDRASTDTQYF.

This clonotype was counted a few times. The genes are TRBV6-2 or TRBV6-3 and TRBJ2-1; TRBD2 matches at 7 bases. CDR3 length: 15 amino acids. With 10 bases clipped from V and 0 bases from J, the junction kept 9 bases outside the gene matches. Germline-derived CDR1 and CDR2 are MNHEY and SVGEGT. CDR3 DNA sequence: TGTGCCACCATAGCGGGTCCGAGCTCCTACAATGAGCAGTTCTTC. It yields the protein CATIAGPSSYNEQFF.

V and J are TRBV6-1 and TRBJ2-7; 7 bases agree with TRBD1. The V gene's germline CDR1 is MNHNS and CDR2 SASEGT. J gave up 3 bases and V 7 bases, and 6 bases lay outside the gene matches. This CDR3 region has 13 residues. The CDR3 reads CASTLGTVYEQYF. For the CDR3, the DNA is TGTGCCAGCACATTAGGGACAGTCTACGAGCAGTACTTC.